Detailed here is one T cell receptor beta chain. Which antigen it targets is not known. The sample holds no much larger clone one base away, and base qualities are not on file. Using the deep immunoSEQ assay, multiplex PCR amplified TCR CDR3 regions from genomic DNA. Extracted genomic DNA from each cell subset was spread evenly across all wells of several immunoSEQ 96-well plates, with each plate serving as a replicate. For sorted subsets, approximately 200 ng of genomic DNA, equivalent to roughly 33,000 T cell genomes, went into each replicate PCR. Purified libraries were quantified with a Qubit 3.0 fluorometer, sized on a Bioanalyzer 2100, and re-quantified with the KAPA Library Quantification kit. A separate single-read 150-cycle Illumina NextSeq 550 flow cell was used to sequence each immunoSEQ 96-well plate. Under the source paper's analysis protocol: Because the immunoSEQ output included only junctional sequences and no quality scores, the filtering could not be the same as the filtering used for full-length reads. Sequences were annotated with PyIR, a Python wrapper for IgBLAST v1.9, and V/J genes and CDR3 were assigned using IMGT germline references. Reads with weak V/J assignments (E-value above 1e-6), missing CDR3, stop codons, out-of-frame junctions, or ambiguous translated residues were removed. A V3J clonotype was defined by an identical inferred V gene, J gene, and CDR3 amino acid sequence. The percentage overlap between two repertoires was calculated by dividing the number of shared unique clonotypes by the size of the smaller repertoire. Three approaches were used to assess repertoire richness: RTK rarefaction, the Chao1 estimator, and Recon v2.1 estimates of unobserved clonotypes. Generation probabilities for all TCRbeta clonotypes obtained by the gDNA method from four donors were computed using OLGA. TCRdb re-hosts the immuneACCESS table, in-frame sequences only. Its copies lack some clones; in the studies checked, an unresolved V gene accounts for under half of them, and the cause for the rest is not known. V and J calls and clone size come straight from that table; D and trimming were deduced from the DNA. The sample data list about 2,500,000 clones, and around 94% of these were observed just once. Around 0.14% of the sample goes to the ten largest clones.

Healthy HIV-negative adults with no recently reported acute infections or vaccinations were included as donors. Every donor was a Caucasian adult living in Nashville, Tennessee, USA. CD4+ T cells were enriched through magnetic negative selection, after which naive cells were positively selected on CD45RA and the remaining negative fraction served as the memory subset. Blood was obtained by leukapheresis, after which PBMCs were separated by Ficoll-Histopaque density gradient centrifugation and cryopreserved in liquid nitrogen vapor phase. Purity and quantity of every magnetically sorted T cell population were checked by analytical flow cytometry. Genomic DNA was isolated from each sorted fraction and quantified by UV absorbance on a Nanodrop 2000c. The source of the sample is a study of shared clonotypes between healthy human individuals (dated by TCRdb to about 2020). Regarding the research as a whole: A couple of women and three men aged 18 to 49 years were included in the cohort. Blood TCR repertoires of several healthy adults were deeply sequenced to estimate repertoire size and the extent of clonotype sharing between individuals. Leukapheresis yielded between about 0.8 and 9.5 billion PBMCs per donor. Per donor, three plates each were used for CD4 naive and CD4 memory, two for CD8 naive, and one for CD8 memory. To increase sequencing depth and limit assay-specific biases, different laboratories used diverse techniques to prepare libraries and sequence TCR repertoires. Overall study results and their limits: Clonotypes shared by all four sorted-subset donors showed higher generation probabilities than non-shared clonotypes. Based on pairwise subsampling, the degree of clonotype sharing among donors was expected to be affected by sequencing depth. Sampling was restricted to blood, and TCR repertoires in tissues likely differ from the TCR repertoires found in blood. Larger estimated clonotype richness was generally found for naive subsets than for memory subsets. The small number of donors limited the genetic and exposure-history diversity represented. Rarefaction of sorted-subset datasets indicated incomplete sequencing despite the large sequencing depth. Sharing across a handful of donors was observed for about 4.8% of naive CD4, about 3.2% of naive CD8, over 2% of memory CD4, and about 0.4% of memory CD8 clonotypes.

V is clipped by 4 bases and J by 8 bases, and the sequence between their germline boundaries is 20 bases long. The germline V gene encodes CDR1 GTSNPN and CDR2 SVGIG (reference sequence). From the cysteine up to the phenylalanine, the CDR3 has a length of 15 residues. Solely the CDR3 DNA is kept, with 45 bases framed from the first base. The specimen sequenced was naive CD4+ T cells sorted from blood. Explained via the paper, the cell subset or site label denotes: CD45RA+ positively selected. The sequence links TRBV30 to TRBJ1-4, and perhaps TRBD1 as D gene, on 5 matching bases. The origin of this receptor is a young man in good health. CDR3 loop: CAWKPTRQGEEKLFF. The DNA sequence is TGTGCCTGGAAACCCACCCGGCAGGGAGAAGAAAAACTGTTTTTT.